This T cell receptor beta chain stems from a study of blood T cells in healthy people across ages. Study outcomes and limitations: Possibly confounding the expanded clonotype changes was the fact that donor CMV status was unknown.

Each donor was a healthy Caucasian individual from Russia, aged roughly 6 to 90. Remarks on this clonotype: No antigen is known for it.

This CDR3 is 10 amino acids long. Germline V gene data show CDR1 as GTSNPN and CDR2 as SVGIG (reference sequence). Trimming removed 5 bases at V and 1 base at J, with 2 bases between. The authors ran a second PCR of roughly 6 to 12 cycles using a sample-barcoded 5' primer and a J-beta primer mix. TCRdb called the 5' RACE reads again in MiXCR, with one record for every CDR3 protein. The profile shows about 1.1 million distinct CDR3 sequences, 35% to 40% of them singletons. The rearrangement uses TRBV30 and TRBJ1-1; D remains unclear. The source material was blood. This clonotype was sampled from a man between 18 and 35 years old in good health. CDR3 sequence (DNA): TGTGCCTGGCGGAACACTGAAGCTTTCTTT. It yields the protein CAWRNTEAFF.